This entry lists 8 T cell receptor beta chains sequenced from one sample in a study of blood T cell repertoires in COVID-19. Clones were read by immunoSEQ multiplex PCR, and TCRdb kept only the in-frame ones, dropping some. The table lists almost 200,000 clones, roughly 90% of them singletons, with 0.75% to 0.95% in the top ten. The sequencing input was peripheral blood. The receptors were gathered from a woman in her 70s with acute or convalescent COVID-19.

The chain carries TRBV7-2 and TRBJ1-2; no clear D. The V end was cut by 1 base, the J end by 0 bases, with 9 bases between. Germline V CDR1 and CDR2: SGHTA, FQGNSA. The CDR3 sequence is 15 residues long. CDR3 nucleotides: TGTGCCAGCAGCTTAGACGGGTTAACTAACTATGGCTACACCTTC. Residues: CASSLDGLTNYGYTF.

The chain joins TRBV7-8 to TRBJ1-1; TRBD1 might be the D (5 bases). The V end was cut by 8 bases, the J end by 1 base, with 17 bases between. The CDR3 is 15 residues long. Per germline, CDR1 SGHVS and CDR2 FQNEAQ. The CDR3 region has the DNA TGTGCCAGCCGTCTGAGTTGGCAGGGGAACACTGAAGCTTTCTTT. It yields the protein CASRLSWQGNTEAFF.

The V call is TRBV19, the J call TRBJ1-5; the D is unclear. Germline V gene data show CDR1 as LNHDA and CDR2 as SQIVND (reference sequence). The CDR3 runs to 14 residues. The V end was cut by 9 bases, the J end by 2 bases, with 14 bases between. The CDR3 sequence: CASHPGYGNQPQHF. The CDR3 region has the DNA TGTGCCAGCCACCCGGGGTATGGCAATCAGCCCCAGCATTTT.

The chain joins TRBV5-1 to TRBJ2-7, with 7 bases lining up with TRBD1. This CDR3 is built from 13 residues. The V segment lost 3 bases and the J segment 5 bases; nucleotides outside the gene matches: 5. Germline loops: CDR1 SGHRS, CDR2 YFSETQ. The CDR3 coding sequence is TGCGCCAGCAGCTCGGGACAGTTCGACGAGCAGTACTTC. Translated, it gives CASSSGQFDEQYF.

This clone occurred a few times. The CDR3 DNA sequence: TGCGCCAGCAGTCAGTTACGGGAGAAGTGGTCCTACGAGCAGTACTTC. It encodes CASSQLREKWSYEQYF. J is TRBJ2-7 and V is TRBV23-1, with TRBD2 as a possible D gene (6 bases). TRBV23-1 is annotated as an ORF whose role is uncertain. This CDR3 has 16 residues. V was trimmed by 3 bases and J by 1 base, leaving 16 bases between them.

The genes are TRBV6-2 or TRBV6-3 and TRBJ2-7, with TRBD2 as a possible D gene (5 bases). Germline V CDR1 and CDR2: MNHEY, SVGEGT. This CDR3 is built from 14 residues. V was pared by 2 bases and J by 6 bases, with 14 bases between. The CDR3 nucleotides read TGTGCCAGCAGTTACGGTGCGGGCCTTAGCGAGCAGTACTTC. Amino acid sequence: CASSYGAGLSEQYF.

CDR3 amino acids: CASSLNLGQARWGQYF. DNA for the CDR3: TGCGCCAGCAGCTTGAACCTTGGACAGGCCCGGTGGGGCCAGTACTTC. The V call is TRBV5-1, the J call TRBJ2-7; 7 bases map to TRBD1. In germline, CDR1 is SGHRS, CDR2 YFSETQ. V was pared by 1 base and J by 10 bases, with 17 bases of the junction left unmatched. This CDR3 is built from 16 residues.

In nucleotides, the CDR3 is TGTGCCAGTAGTATAGGGGCCGGAACAGGGTTTGACACTGAAGCTTTCTTT. Protein sequence: CASSIGAGTGFDTEAFF. The V call is TRBV19, the J call TRBJ1-1, with D perhaps matching TRBD1 (6 bases). Germline assignment: CDR1 LNHDA and CDR2 SQIVND (reference sequence). V dropped 1 base and J dropped 3 bases, with 18 bases sitting between them. CDR3 length equals 17 residues.